The 26 T cell receptor beta chains in this list originate from one sample, sequenced in a study of metastatic and nonmetastatic thyroid tumors. TCRdb recomputed clones from the PCR reads via MiXCR. The data hold 3,500 to 5,000 clones, with less than 25% observed a single time. There were no patients who had received any treatment before thyroid surgery. Sequenced: tumor tissue. The receptor source for this set is a female donor with papillary thyroid cancer or a benign thyroid nodule (not recorded which). Some clones in this sample may be carry-over from other donors' samples.

The chain employs TRBV20-1 and TRBJ2-3; 10 positions agree with TRBD2. Germline loops: CDR1 DFQATT, CDR2 SNEGSKA (reference sequence). J gave up 2 bases and V 5 bases, and 13 bases lay outside the gene matches. This CDR3 is 17 amino acids long. In DNA, the CDR3 is TGCAGTGCTCAACCCTCCCAGCGGGAGGGGTACACAGATACGCAGTATTTT. Amino acids: CSAQPSQREGYTDTQYF.

The V and J genes are TRBV5-1 and TRBJ1-2; D uncertain. Germline-derived CDR1 and CDR2 are SGHRS and YFSETQ. V was pared by 1 base and J by 3 bases, with 10 bases between. The CDR3 extends over 14 amino acids. The CDR3 nucleotides are TGCGCCAGCAGCTTGCCAAATTCCGACTATGGCTACACCTTC. It translates to CASSLPNSDYGYTF.

This clone was recorded a few times. The chain joins TRBV19 to TRBJ2-5, with D perhaps TRBD2 (6 bases). The ends were cut back, 3 bases at V and 4 bases at J, with 12 bases in the middle. This CDR3 has 14 residues. Germline V gives CDR1 LNHDA, CDR2 SQIVND (reference sequence). The CDR3 DNA follows: TGTGCCAGTAGTATGGGGGGAGGACCAGAGACCCAGTACTTC. This codes for CASSMGGGPETQYF.

The rearrangement uses TRBV6-1 and TRBJ1-2, with a tentative D call TRBD1 (6 bases). The CDR3 has 13 amino acids. Germline CDR1 and CDR2: MNHNS and SASEGT. V was shortened by 11 bases and J by 7 bases, with 20 bases between the two germline ends. CDR3 sequence (DNA): TGTGCCTGGAGTCCCTCAGGGGAGGGTGGCTACACCTTC. Its protein product is CAWSPSGEGGYTF.

In its sample, this clone was seen a few times. The J gene is TRBJ2-7, the V gene TRBV6-1; D is ambiguous. This CDR3 is 12 amino acids long. Trimming shortened V by 5 bases and J by 7 bases, and 12 bases separated the two germline ends. Germline values: CDR1 MNHNS, CDR2 SASEGT. The CDR3 spells CASSPGREEQYF. The CDR3 bases are TGTGCCAGCAGTCCCGGACGAGAGGAGCAGTACTTC.

This chain connects TRBV5-1 to TRBJ2-7, with D perhaps TRBD1 (5 bases). CDR1 is SGHRS, CDR2 YFSETQ, per germline. V was trimmed by 3 bases and J by 6 bases, leaving 22 bases between them. The CDR3 spans 16 residues. CDR3 residues: CASSWTLVRERFEQYF. CDR3 sequence (DNA): TGCGCCAGCAGCTGGACCCTGGTCAGGGAACGGTTCGAGCAGTACTTC.

This clone was seen a few times. Given a much more abundant clone one base away, this may be a read error. J is TRBJ1-3 and V is TRBV6-5; the D gene is possibly TRBD1 (6 bases). The CDR3 length is 15 residues. The germline V gene has CDR1 MNHEY and CDR2 SVGAGI. V gave up 4 bases and J gave up 8 bases, with 18 bases separating them. The CDR3 region has the DNA TGTGCCAGCAGTTCTCGACTCATACAGGGACACACCATATATTTT. Translated, it gives CASSSRLIQGHTIYF.

This clone counts as large. The rearrangement joins TRBV27 to TRBJ2-7; D gene ambiguous. Deletions cut 6 bases from V and 0 bases from J, with 15 bases between. Germline V CDR1 and CDR2: MNHEY, SMNVEV (reference sequence). The CDR3 has 15 residues. In DNA form, the CDR3 reads TGTGCCAGCAGCCTTGTGGGCTCCCGCTCCTACGAGCAGTACTTC. This translates into CASSLVGSRSYEQYF.

This clone is classed as medium-sized. V gene TRBV20-1 combines with J gene TRBJ2-3; 13 bases are shared with TRBD2. CDR3 size: 17 residues. The germline V gene has CDR1 DFQATT and CDR2 SNEGSKA (reference sequence). The V gene end was trimmed by 4 bases and the J gene end by 3 bases; junction bases not matched to a gene: 10. The CDR3 coding sequence is TGCAGTGCTACGTTACTAGCGGGAGGGCCCGAAACAGATACGCAGTATTTT. As protein: CSATLLAGGPETDTQYF.

This clone was detected only a few times. The chain uses TRBV28 and TRBJ1-1, with D perhaps matching TRBD1 (5 bases). The CDR3 has 13 amino acids. Trimming shortened V by 6 bases and J by 5 bases, and 13 bases separated the two germline ends. The germline V gene has CDR1 MDHEN and CDR2 SYDVKM. The CDR3 spells CASREGRGTEAFF. The CDR3 nucleotides are TGTGCCAGCAGGGAGGGGCGCGGGACTGAAGCTTTCTTT.

Judged by abundance, this clone is medium-sized. The rearrangement joins TRBV9 to TRBJ1-2; TRBD1 agrees at 7 bases. The CDR3 totals 15 residues. The trim removed 2 bases at V and 4 bases at J, leaving 8 bases unmatched. CDR1 and CDR2 from the germline V gene are SGDLS and YYNGEE. The CDR3 loop is CASSVGTGEGYGYTF. CDR3 nucleotide sequence: TGTGCCAGCAGCGTCGGAACAGGGGAGGGCTATGGCTACACCTTC.

The chain couples TRBV5-4 to TRBJ2-7, with 7 bases identical to TRBD2. Trimming took 0 bases from V and 3 from J; bases not matched to a gene: 6. Germline CDR1 and CDR2: SGHNT and YYREEE (reference sequence). The CDR3 covers 15 residues. CDR3 sequence: CASSLEPTSDYEQYF. DNA of the CDR3: TGTGCCAGCAGCTTGGAGCCAACTAGCGACTACGAGCAGTACTTC.

This clone is termed medium-sized. V usage is TRBV5-1 and J usage is TRBJ2-6; the D gene is possibly TRBD2 (5 bases). The CDR3 is 14 residues long. Germline CDR1 and CDR2: SGHRS and YFSETQ. V lost 5 bases and J 1 base, leaving 7 bases between the germline ends. As DNA, the CDR3 is TGCGCCAGCAGGACTACTTCTGGGGCCAACGTCCTGACTTTC. This encodes CASRTTSGANVLTF. Together with reference TRBV5-1 and TRBJ2-6, the CDR3 gives the full variable domain: KAGVTQTPRYLIKTRGQQVTLSCSPISGHRSVSWYQQTPGQGLQFLFEYFSETQRNKGNFPGRFSGRQFSNSRSEMNVSTLELGDSALYLCASRTTSGANVLTFGAGSRLTVL.

This clone was seen only a few times. This sequence joins TRBV28 and TRBJ2-7, with 7 bases matching TRBD2. Germline CDR1 reads MDHEN; CDR2 reads SYDVKM. The CDR3 runs to 16 residues. Trimming took 5 bases from V and 2 from J; bases not matched to a gene: 12. The CDR3 DNA follows: TGTGCCAGCAGTATTTACCGGACTAGTGAGGCCTACGAGCAGTACTTC. It encodes CASSIYRTSEAYEQYF.

This clone is deemed medium-sized. V and J are TRBV29-1 and TRBJ2-3; TRBD2 agrees at 8 bases. Looked up from germline, CDR1 is SQVTM and CDR2 is ANQGSEA. Trimming took 4 bases from V and 7 from J; bases not matched to a gene: 7. This CDR3 region has 13 residues. The chain's CDR3 is CSVAREGGHTQYF. DNA of the CDR3: TGCAGCGTTGCCCGGGAGGGGGGGCATACGCAGTATTTT.

The V and J genes are TRBV6-1 and TRBJ1-1, with D tentatively TRBD1 (5 bases). The V and J ends lost 4 bases and 1 base respectively, with 16 bases between them. Germline CDR1 MNHNS, CDR2 SASEGT. The CDR3 spans 16 residues. This CDR3 is CASSAFSEGTNTEAFF. In nucleotides, the CDR3 is TGTGCCAGCAGTGCCTTTTCTGAGGGGACGAACACTGAAGCTTTCTTT.

This clone has just a few counts. This chain links TRBV10-3 with TRBJ2-1; weak D call: TRBD2 (6 bases). V was shortened by 5 bases and J by 5 bases, with 10 bases between the two germline ends. Per the germline V gene, CDR1 is ENHRY and CDR2 is SYGVKD. This CDR3 spans 13 amino acids. The CDR3 region has the DNA TGTGCCATCAGTTCGACTAGGGACAATGAGCAGTTCTTC. It is translated as CAISSTRDNEQFF.

This clone ranks as medium-sized (0.01 to 0.1%). The chain links TRBV7-2 to TRBJ2-5; TRBD2 agrees at 10 bases. The CDR3 length is 18 residues. Germline lookup yields CDR1 SGHTA and CDR2 FQGNSA. The trim removed 1 base at V and 5 bases at J, leaving 13 bases unmatched. CDR3 loop: CASSLGFNLAGEEETQYF. Here the CDR3 DNA reads TGTGCCAGCAGCTTAGGCTTTAACCTAGCGGGAGAGGAGGAGACCCAGTACTTC. Complete variable domain (other parts from reference TRBV7-2 and TRBJ2-5): GAGVSQSPSNKVTEKGKDVELRCDPISGHTALYWYRQSLGQGLEFLIYFQGNSAPDKSGLPSDRFSAERTGGSVSTLTIQRTQQEDSAVYLCASSLGFNLAGEEETQYFGPGTRLLVL.

This clone turned up a few times. This chain links TRBV6-5 with TRBJ2-7; TRBD2 matches at 11 bases. The J segment lost 2 bases and the V segment lost 4 bases, leaving 7 bases of the junction unmatched. CDR1 is MNHEY and CDR2 is SVGAGI in the germline V gene. The CDR3 totals 16 residues. In nucleotides, the CDR3 is TGTGCCAGCAGTTCGTCGACTAGCGGGACCCCCTACGAGCAGTACTTC. Translating gives CASSSSTSGTPYEQYF.

The V gene is TRBV27, the J gene TRBJ1-2, with D perhaps TRBD1 (5 bases). CDR1 is MNHEY and CDR2 is SMNVEV in the germline V gene (reference sequence). The CDR3 sequence is 13 residues long. The V end was cut by 7 bases, the J end by 5 bases, with 14 bases between. The CDR3: CASKQGDFYGYTF. The DNA for the CDR3 is TGTGCCAGCAAACAAGGGGATTTTTATGGCTACACCTTC.

This clone has ten or more counts. The CDR3, as DNA: TGTGCCAGCAGCCTCGAACGAGGTACTAGCGGGAGAAACGAGCAGTACTTC. Its translation: CASSLERGTSGRNEQYF. The chain recombines TRBV4-2 with TRBJ2-7; 11 bases map to TRBD2. Trimming removed 4 bases from V and 5 bases from J; junction bases left unmatched: 13. The germline CDR1 and CDR2 sequences are LGHNA and YNFKEQ. The CDR3 is made up of 17 amino acids.

In this sample, this clone turned up a few times. The chain has TRBV2 and TRBJ2-2; D might be TRBD2 (5 bases). The CDR3 is made up of 14 amino acids. Deletions cut 7 bases from V and 1 base from J, with 10 bases between. CDR1 and CDR2 from the germline V gene are SNHLY and FYNNEI. CDR3 residues: CASKWTQNTGELFF. In nucleotides, the CDR3 is TGTGCCAGCAAGTGGACTCAGAACACCGGGGAGCTGTTTTTT.

This clone is large in the sample. The chain has TRBV6-1 and TRBJ1-1, with 7 bases identical to TRBD1. Looked up from germline, CDR1 is MNHNS and CDR2 is SASEGT. J gave up 9 bases and V 6 bases, and 10 bases lay outside the gene matches. The CDR3 extends over 13 amino acids. DNA of the CDR3: TGTGCCAGCAGGACGGGGGGGACAGCCCAAGCTTTCTTT. Protein sequence: CASRTGGTAQAFF.

This clone was detected a few times. This chain links TRBV11-2 with TRBJ2-3; 11 bases line up with TRBD2. With V trimmed by 3 bases and J by 2 bases, 4 bases remained unmatched. CDR3 length: 16 residues. Per the germline V gene, CDR1 is SGHAT and CDR2 is FQNNGV. The CDR3 sequence: CASSFELAGATDTQYF. CDR3 in DNA: TGTGCCAGCAGCTTCGAACTAGCGGGAGCCACAGATACGCAGTATTTT.

This clone was found a few times. The DNA for the CDR3 is TGTGCCAGCAGCTTGGACCTAGGGGGCGATGAGCAGTTCTTC. This codes for CASSLDLGGDEQFF. This chain uses TRBV5-4 with TRBJ2-1; 7 bases fit TRBD1. Trimming removed 0 bases from V and 8 bases from J; junction bases left unmatched: 5. The CDR3 has 14 amino acids. Germline loops: CDR1 SGHNT, CDR2 YYREEE (reference sequence).

The chain has TRBV6-2 or TRBV6-3 and TRBJ1-2, with TRBD1 matching over 10 bases. The CDR3 spans 16 residues. The germline gives CDR1 MNHEY, CDR2 SVGEGT. The ends lost 8 bases at V and 8 bases at J; junction bases unmatched: 17. The CDR3 protein is CASSPGRGQGPGGYTF. CDR3 nucleotide sequence: TGTGCCAGCTCCCCCGGGCGGGGACAGGGGCCCGGAGGCTACACCTTC.